This T cell receptor beta chain was recovered during a study of metastatic and nonmetastatic thyroid tumors. The wider study: Where malignant and benign thyroid patients were concerned, repertoires were compared across blood and tumor or nodule tissue.

How the authors handled the data: To classify distant metastasis in papillary thyroid cancer, a model was built from CDR3 differences across clinicopathological groups. TCRdb re-analyzed the PCR reads through MiXCR. The V and J calls follow TCRdb's processing rather than the paper's. The repertoire holds about 47,000 clones, around 25% seen once, with around 3% in the top ten. All patients were treatment-naive before thyroid surgery. Worth noting for this clone: The antigen remains unidentified.

The CDR3 sequence is 12 residues long. Trimming took 2 bases from V and 11 from J, leaving 7 bases between them. Study-level points and caveats: Within blood and tumor, benign nodules reportedly had significantly lower TCR beta diversity than malignant thyroid tumors did.

The chain carries TRBV12-3 or TRBV12-4 and TRBJ1-6; no clear D gene. The specimen was blood. This clonotype was obtained from a male donor with papillary thyroid cancer or a benign thyroid nodule (not recorded which). Some clones in this sample may be carry-over from other donors' samples. CDR3 protein: CASSLTVTPLHF. Written as DNA, the CDR3 is TGTGCCAGCAGTTTAACGGTTACACCCCTCCACTTT.